The entry that follows covers one T cell receptor (beta chain) sequence. No antigen is known for it. TCRdb keeps only in-frame clones here, not all; method: immunoSEQ multiplex PCR. The sample has 110,000 to 150,000 clones; about 70% are singletons. V gave up 5 bases and J gave up 0 bases; unmatched junction bases: 8. CDR3 length: 16 residues. Per germline, CDR1 SGHTA and CDR2 FQGNSA. This sample was included in a study of cytotoxic CD8 clonotypes in ibrutinib-treated CLL. Overall study: A median approximately 12 months of treatment, range 6 to 36, preceded the collection of response samples.

Study conclusions and caveats: A difference in sampling times existed between sustained-remission and progressing patients.

The receptor was isolated from a human donor with chronic lymphocytic leukemia. The chain employs TRBV7-2 and TRBJ2-7; 9 bases fit TRBD2. Sequencing was performed on PBMCs, taken after 24 months of ibrutinib treatment. Written as DNA, the CDR3 is TGTGCCAGCAGCCCTATAGCGGGGGCCCCCTCCTACGAGCAGTACTTC. As protein: CASSPIAGAPSYEQYF.